Sequencing of this T cell receptor beta chain was carried out in a study of control samples from healthy donors and cancer patients (dated by TCRdb to the early 2020s). Library preparation employed the immunoSEQ multiplex PCR assay. The immuneACCESS repertoire file appears here via TCRdb, limited to in-frame rearrangements. These files lack a portion of the clones; in checked studies, under half of the deficit traces to unresolved V genes, and the cause of the others is not known. Counted in this sample were some 210,000 clones; about nine tenths of them appeared once. 1.8% of the sample is held by the ten biggest clonotypes. V drops 3 bases and J drops 13 bases, leaving 11 bases in between. The CDR3 has 11 amino acids, counting the end cysteine and phenylalanine. The sequence is cut down to CDR3 DNA, 33 bases in frame from base 1. CDR1 SGHRS and CDR2 YFSETQ were looked up in the germline V gene.

To note about this clone: Its antigen is still unknown. No much larger clonotype is one base removed from it; base qualities were not supplied.

Sequencing was performed on blood. This clonotype was sampled from a young man in good health. The rearrangement joined TRBV5-1 to TRBJ2-1; the D gene is possibly TRBD1, with 5 bases matching. The nucleotides read TGCGCCAGCAGCTCCGGACAAAACCAGTTCTTC. Translated, it reads CASSSGQNQFF.